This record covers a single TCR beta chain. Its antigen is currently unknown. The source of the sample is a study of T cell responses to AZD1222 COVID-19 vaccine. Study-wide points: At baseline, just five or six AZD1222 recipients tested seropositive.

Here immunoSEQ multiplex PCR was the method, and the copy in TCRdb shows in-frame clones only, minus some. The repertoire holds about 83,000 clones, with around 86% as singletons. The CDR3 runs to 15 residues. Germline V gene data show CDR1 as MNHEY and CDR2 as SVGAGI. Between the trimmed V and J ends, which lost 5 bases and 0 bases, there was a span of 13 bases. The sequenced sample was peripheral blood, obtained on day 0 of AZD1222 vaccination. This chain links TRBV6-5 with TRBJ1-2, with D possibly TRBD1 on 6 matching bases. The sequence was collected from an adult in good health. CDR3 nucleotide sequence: TGTGCCAGCAGTCCCACAGGGACCTCTAACTATGGCTACACCTTC. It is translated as CASSPTGTSNYGYTF.